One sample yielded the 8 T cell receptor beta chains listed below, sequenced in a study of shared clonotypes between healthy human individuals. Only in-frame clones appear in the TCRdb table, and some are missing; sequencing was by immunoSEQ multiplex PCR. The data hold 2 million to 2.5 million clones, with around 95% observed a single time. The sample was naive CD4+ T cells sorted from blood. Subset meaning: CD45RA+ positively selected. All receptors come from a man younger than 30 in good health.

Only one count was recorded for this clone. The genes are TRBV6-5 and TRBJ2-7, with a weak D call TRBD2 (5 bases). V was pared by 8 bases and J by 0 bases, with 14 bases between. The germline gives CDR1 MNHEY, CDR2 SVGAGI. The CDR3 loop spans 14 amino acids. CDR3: CASGSNGISYEQYF. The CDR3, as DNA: TGTGCCAGCGGATCAAACGGGATCTCCTACGAGCAGTACTTC.

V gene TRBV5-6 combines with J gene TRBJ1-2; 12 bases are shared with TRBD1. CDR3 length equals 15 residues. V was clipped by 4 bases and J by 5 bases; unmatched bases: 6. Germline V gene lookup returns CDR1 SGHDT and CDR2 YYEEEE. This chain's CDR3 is CASSARDRGPYGYTF. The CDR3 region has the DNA TGTGCCAGCAGCGCCCGGGACAGGGGGCCATATGGCTACACCTTC.

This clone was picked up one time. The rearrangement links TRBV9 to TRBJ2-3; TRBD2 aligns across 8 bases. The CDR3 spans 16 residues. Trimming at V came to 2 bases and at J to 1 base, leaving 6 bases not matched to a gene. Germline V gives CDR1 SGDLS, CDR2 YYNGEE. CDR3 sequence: CASSVYRGGGTDTQYF. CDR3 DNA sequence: TGTGCCAGCAGCGTTTATCGGGGGGGCGGCACAGATACGCAGTATTTT. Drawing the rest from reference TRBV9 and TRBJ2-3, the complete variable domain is DSGVTQTPKHLITATGQRVTLRCSPRSGDLSVYWYQQSLDQGLQFLIQYYNGEERAKGNILERFSAQQFPDLHSELNLSSLELGDSALYFCASSVYRGGGTDTQYFGPGTRLTVL.

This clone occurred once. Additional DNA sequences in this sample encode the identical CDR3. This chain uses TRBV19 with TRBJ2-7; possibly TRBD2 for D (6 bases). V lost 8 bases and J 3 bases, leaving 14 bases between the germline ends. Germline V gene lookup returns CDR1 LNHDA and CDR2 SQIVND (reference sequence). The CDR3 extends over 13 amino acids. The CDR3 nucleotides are TGTGCCAGTTCTCGGCGGGGTTACTACGAGCAGTACTTC. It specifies CASSRRGYYEQYF.

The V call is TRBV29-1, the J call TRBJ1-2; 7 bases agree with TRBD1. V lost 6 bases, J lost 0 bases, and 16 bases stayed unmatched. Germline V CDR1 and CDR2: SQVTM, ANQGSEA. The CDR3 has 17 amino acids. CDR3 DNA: TGCAGCGTCCCCATAGGCGGGGACAGAAACCCTAACTATGGCTACACCTTC. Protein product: CSVPIGGDRNPNYGYTF.

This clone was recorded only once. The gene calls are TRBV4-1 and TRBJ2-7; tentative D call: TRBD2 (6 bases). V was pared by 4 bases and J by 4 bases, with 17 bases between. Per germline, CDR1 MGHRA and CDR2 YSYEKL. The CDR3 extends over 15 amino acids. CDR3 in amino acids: CASSRNGGAGYEQYF. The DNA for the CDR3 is TGCGCCAGCAGCCGCAATGGAGGGGCTGGGTACGAGCAGTACTTC.

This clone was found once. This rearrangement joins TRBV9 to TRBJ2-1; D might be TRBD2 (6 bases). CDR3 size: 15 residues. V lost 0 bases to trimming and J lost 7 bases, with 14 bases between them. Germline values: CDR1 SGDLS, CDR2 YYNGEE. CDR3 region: CASSVEVGRRNEQFF. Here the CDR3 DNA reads TGTGCCAGCAGCGTAGAGGTCGGGAGAAGGAATGAGCAGTTCTTC.

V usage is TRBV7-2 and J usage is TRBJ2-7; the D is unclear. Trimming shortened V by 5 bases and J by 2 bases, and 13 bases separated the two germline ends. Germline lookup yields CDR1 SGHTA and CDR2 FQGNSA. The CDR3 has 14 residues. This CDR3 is CASSASVATYEQYF. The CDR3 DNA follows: TGTGCCAGCAGCGCCTCTGTGGCTACCTACGAGCAGTACTTC. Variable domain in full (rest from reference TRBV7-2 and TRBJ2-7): GAGVSQSPSNKVTEKGKDVELRCDPISGHTALYWYRQSLGQGLEFLIYFQGNSAPDKSGLPSDRFSAERTGGSVSTLTIQRTQQEDSAVYLCASSASVATYEQYFGPGTRLTVT.